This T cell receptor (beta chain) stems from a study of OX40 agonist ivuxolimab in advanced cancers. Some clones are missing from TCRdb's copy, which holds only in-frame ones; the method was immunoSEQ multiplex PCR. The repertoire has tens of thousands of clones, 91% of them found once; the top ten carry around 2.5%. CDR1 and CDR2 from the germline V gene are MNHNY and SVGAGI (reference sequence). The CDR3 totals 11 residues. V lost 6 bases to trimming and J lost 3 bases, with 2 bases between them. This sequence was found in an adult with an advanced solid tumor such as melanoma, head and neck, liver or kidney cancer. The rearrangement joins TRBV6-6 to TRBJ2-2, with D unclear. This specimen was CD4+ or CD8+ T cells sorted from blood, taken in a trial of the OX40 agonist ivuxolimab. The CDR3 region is CASRDTGELFF. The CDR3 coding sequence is TGTGCCAGCAGGGACACCGGGGAGCTGTTTTTT.